This T cell receptor beta chain was sequenced during a study of blood T cell repertoires in COVID-19. On the study more broadly: COVID-19 samples collected from the United States, Italy and Spain covered acute and convalescent phases. T cells, B-cell-depleted T cells, or PBMCs provided the cDNA or gDNA that served as material.

Authors' methods: Estimation of nucleated cell counts was performed using reference gene primer amplification. The table came from immunoSEQ multiplex PCR; TCRdb's copy has only in-frame clones and leaves some out. V, J and clone size are those of that table, while D and trimming were read from the DNA. The table records approximately 250,000 clones, 90% of them present only once. Trimming stripped 3 bases from V and 2 bases from J, with 14 bases between. The CDR3 is 15 residues long. Germline V CDR1 and CDR2: SGDLS, YYNGEE. Study members were between roughly 18 and 90 years old and lived in some 26 US regions.

What was sequenced was PBMCs or T cells enriched from blood (not recorded which). The TCR was taken from a woman in her 30s with acute COVID-19. The chain has TRBV9 and TRBJ2-5; maybe TRBD1 (6 bases). CDR3 protein: CASSERGSVQETQYF. CDR3 DNA sequence: TGTGCCAGCAGCGAGAGGGGGAGCGTACAAGAGACCCAGTACTTC.